Listed below are T cell receptor beta chains from one sample, sequenced in a study of blood T cell repertoires in COVID-19. The repertoire was sequenced with immunoSEQ multiplex PCR; TCRdb's copy has only in-frame clones and lacks some. The sample shows about 200,000 clones, roughly 90% of them seen only once. Sequencing used peripheral blood. Every receptor here comes from a man in his sixties who had recovered from COVID-19. The CDR3 runs from the conserved cysteine through the conserved F or W. The order of the fields is V gene, clone size, D gene, J gene, CDR3 protein, CDR3 DNA. D genes are given only for firm matches. Size is omitted from some rows. Given values are once, few, many or a class for expanded clones.

>TRBV6-6|.|.|TRBJ1-2
CASSQTRGYTYGYTF
TGTGCCAGCAGTCAAACGAGGGGGTATACCTATGGCTACACCTTC
>TRBV29-1|.|TRBD1|TRBJ1-1
CSVRQGRYTEAFF
TGCAGCGTTCGACAGGGCCGTTACACTGAAGCTTTCTTT
>TRBV7-3|.|.|TRBJ2-2
CASSSAISNTGELFF
TGTGCCAGCAGCTCTGCGATAAGTAACACCGGGGAGCTGTTTTTT
>TRBV18|.|TRBD1|TRBJ2-2
CASSTGTGALGTGELFF
TGTGCCAGCTCAACCGGAACAGGGGCCCTTGGCACCGGGGAGCTGTTTTTT
>TRBV9|.|TRBD1|TRBJ1-1
CASSAILGQSNTEAFF
TGTGCCAGCAGCGCTATTCTGGGACAGTCGAACACTGAAGCTTTCTTT
>TRBV6-5|.|TRBD2|TRBJ2-1
CASSFLAGGQDEQFF
TGTGCCAGCAGTTTCCTGGCGGGGGGGCAGGATGAGCAGTTCTTC
>TRBV6-5|.|.|TRBJ2-1
CASSQDRRYNEQFF
TGTGCCAGCAGTCAGGACAGACGCTACAATGAGCAGTTCTTC
>TRBV19|.|.|TRBJ2-3
CASTQGPTDTQYF
TGTGCCAGTACACAGGGACCGACAGATACGCAGTATTTT
>TRBV18|.|.|TRBJ1-5
CASSPFGGILGPQHF
TGTGCCAGCTCACCATTCGGCGGGATTTTAGGCCCCCAGCATTTT
>TRBV2|.|TRBD1|TRBJ1-5
CASRADRGDQPQHF
TGTGCCAGCAGGGCTGACAGGGGAGATCAGCCCCAGCATTTT
>TRBV19|.|.|TRBJ2-7
CASSSNLRVAYEQYF
TGTGCCAGTAGTAGTAACCTCAGGGTCGCCTACGAGCAGTACTTC
>TRBV10-3|.|.|TRBJ2-7
CAISDQSSVYEQYF
TGTGCCATCAGTGACCAGTCTAGCGTCTACGAGCAGTACTTC
>TRBV6-5|.|.|TRBJ1-1
CASSYTGRGTEAFF
TGTGCCAGCAGTTATACGGGTAGGGGGACTGAAGCTTTCTTT
>TRBV9|.|TRBD1|TRBJ2-5
CASSARTGNSETQYF
TGTGCCAGCAGCGCCCGGACAGGGAATTCGGAGACCCAGTACTTC
>TRBV6-6|.|.|TRBJ1-4
CASSQGQTNEKLFF
TGTGCCAGCAGCCAAGGACAGACTAATGAAAAACTGTTTTTT
>TRBV16|.|.|TRBJ2-1
CASSQWDTYNEQFF
TGTGCCAGCAGCCAATGGGACACGTACAATGAGCAGTTCTTC
>TRBV4-3|.|.|TRBJ2-7
CASNNRGGEQYF
TGCGCCAGCAACAACAGGGGGGGTGAGCAGTACTTC
>TRBV5-1|.|TRBD2|TRBJ2-7
CASSPERGTYEQYF
TGCGCCAGCAGCCCCGAGCGGGGGACCTACGAGCAGTACTTC
>TRBV28|.|TRBD1|TRBJ1-2
CASRRDRVGGYTF
TGTGCCAGCAGACGCGACAGGGTGGGGGGCTACACCTTC
>TRBV5-1|.|TRBD2|TRBJ2-1
CASSFTSGVFNEQFF
TGCGCCAGCAGCTTTACTAGCGGAGTCTTCAATGAGCAGTTCTTC
>TRBV6-5|.|.|TRBJ1-3
CASGRGGSGNTIYF
TGTGCCAGCGGCCGGGGGGGATCAGGAAACACCATATATTTT
>TRBV4-3|.|TRBD2|TRBJ2-3
CASSQVGLAENTDTQYF
TGCGCCAGCAGCCAAGTAGGGCTAGCGGAGAACACAGATACGCAGTATTTT
>TRBV27|.|.|TRBJ2-7
CASSPGDSPYEQYF
TGTGCCAGCAGTCCCGGTGACAGCCCTTACGAGCAGTACTTC
>TRBV5-1|.|.|TRBJ1-1
CASSLAGSLAAEAFF
TGCGCCAGCAGCTTGGCCGGGTCTCTAGCCGCTGAAGCTTTCTTT
>TRBV3-1/TRBV3-2|.|.|TRBJ2-2
CASSQVGGQNGELFF
TGTGCCAGCAGCCAAGTGGGGGGGCAAAACGGGGAGCTGTTTTTT
>TRBV29-1|once|.|TRBJ1-2
CSVEPSRGSANYGYTF
TGCAGCGTTGAGCCCTCCAGGGGATCAGCTAACTATGGCTACACCTTC
>TRBV9|.|TRBD2|TRBJ2-3
CASSGLAGGLTSTRDTQYF
TGTGCCAGCAGCGGACTAGCGGGAGGGCTCACGAGCACACGAGATACGCAGTATTTT
>TRBV4-2|.|TRBD2|TRBJ2-4
CASSPYFGLAGGPENIQYF
TGTGCCAGCAGCCCTTACTTCGGACTAGCGGGAGGGCCGGAAAACATTCAGTACTTC
>TRBV28|.|TRBD2|TRBJ2-2
CASSFFGLGATGELFF
TGTGCCAGCAGTTTCTTTGGACTAGGGGCTACCGGAGAGCTGTTTTTT
>TRBV5-1|.|.|TRBJ1-1
CASSFRWNTEAFF
TGCGCCAGCAGCTTCCGGTGGAACACTGAAGCTTTCTTT
>TRBV9|.|TRBD1|TRBJ1-5
CASSASGGPEQPQHF
TGTGCCAGCAGCGCCTCAGGGGGCCCGGAGCAGCCCCAGCATTTT
>TRBV2|.|.|TRBJ1-3
CAIRVRSGNTIYF
TGTGCCATCAGGGTGCGCTCTGGAAACACCATATATTTT
>TRBV5-1|.|.|TRBJ2-5
CASSFDLLNPAETQYF
TGCGCCAGCAGCTTCGACCTACTCAACCCAGCGGAGACCCAGTACTTC
>TRBV9|.|.|TRBJ2-5
CASSEDSIGKTQYF
TGTGCCAGCAGCGAGGACTCGATCGGGAAGACCCAGTACTTC
>TRBV7-8|.|.|TRBJ2-2
CASSPRQNANTGELFF
TGTGCCAGCAGCCCAAGACAAAACGCGAACACCGGGGAGCTGTTTTTT
>TRBV7-9|.|.|TRBJ2-7
CASSLGIWAGIGEQYF
TGTGCCAGCAGCTTAGGGATATGGGCGGGAATCGGGGAGCAGTACTTC
>TRBV5-8|.|.|TRBJ1-2
CASSLGGRGYTF
TGTGCCAGCAGCTTGGGAGGTCGGGGCTACACCTTC
>TRBV24-1|.|.|TRBJ2-5
CATSDSSGVETQYF
TGTGCCACCAGTGATAGTTCAGGGGTAGAGACCCAGTACTTC
>TRBV5-1|.|TRBD2|TRBJ2-3
CASTRTSGSDTQYF
TGCGCCAGCACACGCACTAGCGGGAGCGATACGCAGTATTTT
>TRBV19|.|.|TRBJ2-3
CASSFRTTGTDTQYF
TGTGCCAGTAGTTTCCGGACTACGGGCACAGATACGCAGTATTTT
>TRBV28|.|TRBD1|TRBJ1-2
CATPGTGPLGYGYTF
TGTGCCACCCCCGGGACAGGCCCTTTGGGCTATGGCTACACCTTC
>TRBV19|.|.|TRBJ1-1
CASSIELGTEAFF
TGTGCCAGTAGTATAGAACTTGGCACTGAAGCTTTCTTT
>TRBV7-2|.|TRBD2|TRBJ2-7
CASTLAGGPYEQYF
TGTGCCAGCACTTTAGCGGGAGGGCCCTACGAGCAGTACTTC
>TRBV15|medium-sized|.|TRBJ1-2
CATSTRDTSNYGYTF
TGTGCCACCAGCACCCGGGACACCTCTAACTATGGCTACACCTTC
>TRBV6-5|.|.|TRBJ1-1
CASSYARVGTEAFF
TGTGCCAGCAGTTACGCCAGGGTGGGCACTGAAGCTTTCTTT
>TRBV6-6|.|.|TRBJ2-4
CASSYRGLENIQYF
TGTGCCAGCAGTTACAGGGGACTCGAAAACATTCAGTACTTC
>TRBV19|.|.|TRBJ1-3
CASTLGQLSSGNTIYF
TGTGCCAGTACCCTCGGACAGTTGAGCTCTGGAAACACCATATATTTT
>TRBV2|.|.|TRBJ2-5
CASLQGETQYF
TGTGCCAGCCTTCAGGGGGAGACCCAGTACTTC
>TRBV24-1|.|.|TRBJ1-2
CATSDSQTGNSYGYTF
TGTGCCACCAGTGATTCCCAAACAGGGAACTCTTATGGCTACACCTTC
>TRBV4-2|.|.|TRBJ2-5
CASSQAPRGSGTQYF
TGTGCCAGCAGCCAAGCGCCCCGGGGGTCGGGGACCCAGTACTTC